The clone carrying this TCR beta chain was seen ten or more times. Its specificity is not known. The CDR3 is 18 amino acids. Deletions cut 6 bases from V and 5 bases from J, with 26 bases between. These data originate in a study of T-cell reconstitution after alpha-beta-depleted transplantation in children. TCRbeta library construction was performed incorporating unique molecular identifiers. TCRdb passed the PCR reads through MiXCR, listing each CDR3 protein once. Here the sample spans around 300,000 distinct CDR3 sequences, roughly 8.2% being singletons. Study findings and constraints: T-cell numbers and diversity one year post-transplant derived largely from freshly generated T cells. The origin of high day-60 TCRbeta diversity in some patients lay in surviving recipient T cells and thymic progenitors. As was reported, about two months after transplant, alpha-beta T cells came from several hundred expanded graft clones.

The clonotype was recovered from a female patient aged 2 to 10 who had a stem cell transplant for Fanconi anemia, so the T cells may come from the graft donor. The sequencing here drew on peripheral blood, taken 360 days after TCRalphabeta/CD19-depleted stem cell transplant. This rearrangement joins TRBV12-3 or TRBV12-4 to TRBJ2-1, with D tentatively TRBD1 (5 bases). The CDR3, as DNA: TGTGCCAGCAGCTTGATTACAGGAGTTGCTGGTCCCAACAATGAGCAGTTCTTC. The encoded protein is CASSLITGVAGPNNEQFF.